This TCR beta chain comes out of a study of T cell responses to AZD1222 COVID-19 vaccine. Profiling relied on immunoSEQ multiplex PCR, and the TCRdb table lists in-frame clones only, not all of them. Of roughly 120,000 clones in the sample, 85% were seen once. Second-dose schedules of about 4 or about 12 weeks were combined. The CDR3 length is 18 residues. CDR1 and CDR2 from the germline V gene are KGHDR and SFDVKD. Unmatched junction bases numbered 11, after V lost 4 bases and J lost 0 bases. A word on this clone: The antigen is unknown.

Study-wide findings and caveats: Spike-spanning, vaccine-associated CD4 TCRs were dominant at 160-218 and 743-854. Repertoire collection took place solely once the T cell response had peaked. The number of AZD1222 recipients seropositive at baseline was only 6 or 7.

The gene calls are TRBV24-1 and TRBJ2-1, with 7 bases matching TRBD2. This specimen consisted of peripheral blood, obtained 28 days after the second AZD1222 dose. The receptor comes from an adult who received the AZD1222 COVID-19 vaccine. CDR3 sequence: CATSEDPGGFSSYNEQFF. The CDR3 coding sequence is TGTGCCACCAGTGAAGACCCGGGAGGATTTAGCTCCTACAATGAGCAGTTCTTC.